Shown below are 21 T cell receptor beta chains from a single sample sequenced in a study of T cell responses to AZD1222 COVID-19 vaccine. TCRdb keeps only in-frame clones here, not all; method: immunoSEQ multiplex PCR. This sample has 100,000 to 150,000 clones, with 80% to 90% found just once. The sample here was peripheral blood, taken on day 0 of AZD1222 vaccination. The receptors stem from an adult in good health.

This clone appeared a few times. This chain joins TRBV10-1 and TRBJ1-6; TRBD1 matches at 9 bases. CDR1 and CDR2 from the germline V gene are WNHNN and SYGVQD (reference sequence). V shed 6 bases, J shed 8 bases, and the junction held 5 bases outside the gene matches. This CDR3 comprises 14 residues. The CDR3 spells CASSTGQGYSPLHF. The CDR3 DNA follows: TGCGCCAGCAGCACGGGACAGGGCTATTCACCCCTCCACTTT.

In DNA, the CDR3 is TGCGCCAGCAGCTCAATAATGGACAGGGGCGAGCAGTACTTC. It specifies CASSSIMDRGEQYF. This rearrangement joins TRBV5-1 to TRBJ2-7; 9 bases are shared with TRBD1. This CDR3 has 14 residues. Germline lookup yields CDR1 SGHRS and CDR2 YFSETQ. V shed 3 bases, J shed 6 bases, and the junction held 7 bases outside the gene matches.

The chain uses TRBV19 and TRBJ1-2; D unresolved. Germline assignment: CDR1 LNHDA and CDR2 SQIVND (reference sequence). This CDR3 contains 16 residues. The germline V and J ends were trimmed by 5 bases and 5 bases, with 21 bases remaining between them. The CDR3 region is CASSLGRILLPYGYTF. Here the CDR3 DNA reads TGTGCCAGTAGTTTAGGCAGGATACTTCTTCCGTATGGCTACACCTTC.

CDR3 sequence: CASSASVTYEQYF. As DNA, the CDR3 is TGTGCCAGTAGTGCCAGCGTCACCTACGAGCAGTACTTC. The J gene is TRBJ2-7, the V gene TRBV19; the D is unclear. This CDR3 is 13 amino acids long. CDR1 is LNHDA and CDR2 is SQIVND in the germline V gene (reference sequence). Between the trimmed V and J ends, which lost 5 bases and 2 bases, there was a span of 10 bases.

The rearrangement uses TRBV10-1 and TRBJ1-1; 8 bases are a match to TRBD1. CDR3 length: 15 amino acids. The V gene's germline CDR1 is WNHNN and CDR2 SYGVQD (reference sequence). The junction had 3 bases not matched to a gene; V was cut back by 3 bases and J by 0 bases. CDR3 sequence reads: CASSESTGVNTEAFF. Here the CDR3 DNA reads TGCGCCAGCAGTGAATCGACAGGGGTGAACACTGAAGCTTTCTTT.

The chain links TRBV3-1 (or the pseudogene TRBV3-2) to TRBJ2-7; tentative D call: TRBD1 (5 bases). From germline, CDR1 is LGHDT and CDR2 YNNKEL (reference sequence). V dropped 1 base and J dropped 6 bases, with 10 bases sitting between them. The CDR3 sequence is 13 residues long. In nucleotides, the CDR3 is TGTGCCAGCAGCCAAGCAGGGTTGGGCGAGCAGTACTTC. It is translated as CASSQAGLGEQYF.

The chain recombines TRBV7-9 with TRBJ1-2; D remains ambiguous. Germline values: CDR1 SEHNR, CDR2 FQNEAQ (reference sequence). The V and J ends lost 5 bases and 7 bases respectively, with 14 bases between them. The CDR3 is 13 amino acids. CDR3: CASSDTGDSGYTF. CDR3 nucleotides: TGTGCCAGCAGCGACACGGGTGATAGTGGCTACACCTTC.

The rearrangement joins TRBV5-1 to TRBJ2-7; TRBD1 might be the D (5 bases). Germline-derived CDR1 and CDR2 are SGHRS and YFSETQ. The CDR3 totals 13 residues. V was pared by 6 bases and J by 4 bases, with 14 bases between. The CDR3 DNA reads TGCGCCAGCACCCCAGTTAGGGGATACGAGCAGTACTTC. Encoded protein: CASTPVRGYEQYF.

The gene calls are TRBV10-2 and TRBJ2-6, with D maybe TRBD1 (5 bases). The V gene's germline CDR1 is WSHSY and CDR2 SAAADI. V dropped 6 bases and J dropped 0 bases, with 12 bases sitting between them. This CDR3 is built from 16 residues. The CDR3 region is CASSPARGSGANVLTF. The CDR3 DNA is TGCGCCAGCAGCCCTGCTAGGGGCTCTGGGGCCAACGTCCTGACTTTC.

The rearrangement uses TRBV5-1 and TRBJ2-1; D is uncertain. Trimming took off 2 bases at V and 5 bases at J, with 5 bases between the two ends. This CDR3 comprises 12 residues. CDR1 is SGHRS, CDR2 YFSETQ, per germline. The CDR3 DNA is TGCGCCAGCAGCTTCCCCGACAATGAGCAGTTCTTC. It is translated as CASSFPDNEQFF.

CDR3 sequence reads: CASSRDRVYGYTF. CDR3 DNA sequence: TGTGCCAGCAGCAGGGACAGGGTTTATGGCTACACCTTC. This chain connects TRBV28 to TRBJ1-2; TRBD1 matches at 9 bases. The germline V gene encodes CDR1 MDHEN and CDR2 SYDVKM. Losses at the gene ends were 6 bases for V and 5 bases for J; bases not matched to a gene: 4. The CDR3 sequence is 13 residues long.

The chain recombines TRBV5-1 with TRBJ2-5, with no clear D. The CDR3 spans 14 residues. Germline V lookup: CDR1 SGHRS, CDR2 YFSETQ. Trimming removed 4 bases from V and 7 bases from J, with 17 bases in between. The CDR3 region is CASSLLDRSGTQYF. Here the CDR3 DNA reads TGCGCCAGCAGCCTCCTGGACCGCTCAGGGACCCAGTACTTC.

This clone has just one count. This chain uses TRBV3-1 (or the pseudogene TRBV3-2) with TRBJ2-1; D is undetermined. Germline assignment: CDR1 LGHDT and CDR2 YNNKEL (reference sequence). V was trimmed by 0 bases and J by 1 base, leaving 10 bases between them. CDR3 length: 16 amino acids. The CDR3 spells CASSQERDGSYNEQFF. The CDR3 DNA reads as TGTGCCAGCAGCCAAGAAAGGGATGGGTCCTACAATGAGCAGTTCTTC.

V is TRBV7-6 and J is TRBJ2-2; 8 bases fit TRBD2. Germline V gene data show CDR1 as SGHVS and CDR2 as FNYEAQ. CDR3 size: 15 residues. The J segment lost 9 bases and the V segment lost 5 bases, leaving 11 bases of the junction unmatched. CDR3 loop: CASSPWGLGTRELFF. The DNA of the CDR3 is TGTGCCAGCAGCCCGTGGGGACTAGGGACCAGGGAGCTGTTTTTT.

The gene calls are TRBV6-5 and TRBJ1-2, with TRBD1 as a possible D gene (5 bases). V lost 2 bases and J 2 bases, leaving 15 bases between the germline ends. The germline CDR1 and CDR2 sequences are MNHEY and SVGAGI. The CDR3 runs 16 residues. This CDR3 is CASSYGDPGTNYGYTF. The CDR3 DNA follows: TGTGCCAGCAGTTACGGCGATCCCGGGACCAACTATGGCTACACCTTC.

V is TRBV10-1 and J is TRBJ2-2, with 11 nucleotides matching TRBD1. V lost 6 bases to trimming and J lost 7 bases; unmatched junction nucleotides: 7. This CDR3 has 15 residues. Germline V gene data show CDR1 as WNHNN and CDR2 as SYGVQD (reference sequence). CDR3 sequence reads: CASRPGTGGSGELFF. The DNA of the CDR3 is TGCGCCAGCAGACCCGGGACAGGGGGAAGCGGGGAGCTGTTTTTT.

The V and J genes are TRBV9 and TRBJ1-2; D is perhaps TRBD1 (5 bases). The CDR3 runs to 14 residues. Germline loops: CDR1 SGDLS, CDR2 YYNGEE. Trimming stripped 4 bases from V and 8 bases from J, with 18 bases between. The CDR3 region has the DNA TGTGCCAGCAGCATGCGGGGCGATACGGGGGGCTACACCTTC. The encoded protein is CASSMRGDTGGYTF.

This chain connects TRBV18 to TRBJ1-1; a weak D match, TRBD1 (6 bases). The V gene's germline CDR1 is KGHSH and CDR2 LQKENI. This CDR3 comprises 13 residues. Trimming removed 6 bases from V and 9 bases from J, with 17 bases in between. Written as DNA, the CDR3 is TGTGCCAGCTCCCCCGGGACACCGTCCAAAGCTTTCTTT. Encoded protein: CASSPGTPSKAFF.

The V call is TRBV24-1, the J call TRBJ1-2; D gene uncertain. Germline V lookup: CDR1 KGHDR, CDR2 SFDVKD. V dropped 4 bases and J dropped 2 bases, with 13 bases sitting between them. The CDR3 is made up of 15 amino acids. The CDR3 sequence: CATSDFRGRNYGYTF. The CDR3 region has the DNA TGTGCCACCAGTGACTTCCGAGGACGGAACTATGGCTACACCTTC.

Concerning this clone itself: Other DNA sequences in this specimen translate into the identical CDR3. The J gene is TRBJ2-3, the V gene TRBV5-1; TRBD2 aligns across 14 bases. Germline CDR1 SGHRS, CDR2 YFSETQ. V shed 4 bases, J shed 0 bases, and the junction held 4 bases outside the gene matches. The CDR3 loop spans 17 amino acids. Here the CDR3 DNA reads TGCGCCAGCAGCCCGGGGACTAGCGGGGGAAGCACAGATACGCAGTATTTT. Translated, it gives CASSPGTSGGSTDTQYF.

This chain connects TRBV6-2 or TRBV6-3 to TRBJ1-5; no reliable D call. V was shortened by 2 bases and J by 9 bases, with 8 bases between the two germline ends. Germline CDR1 MNHEY, CDR2 SVGEGT. The CDR3 length is 12 residues. The CDR3 DNA sequence: TGTGCCAGCAGTTACAGACAAGGGCCCCAGCATTTT. Protein sequence: CASSYRQGPQHF.